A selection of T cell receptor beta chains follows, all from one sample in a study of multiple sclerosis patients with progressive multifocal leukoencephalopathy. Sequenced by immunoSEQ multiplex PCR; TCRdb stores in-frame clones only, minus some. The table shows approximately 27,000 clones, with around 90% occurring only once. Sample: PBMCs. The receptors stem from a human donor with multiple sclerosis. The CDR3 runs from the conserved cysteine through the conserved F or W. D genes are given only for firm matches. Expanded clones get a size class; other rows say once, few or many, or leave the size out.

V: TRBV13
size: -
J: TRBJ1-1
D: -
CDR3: CASSLGLGSYNTEAFF
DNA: TGTGCCAGCAGCTTAGGCTTGGGCAGCTATAACACTGAAGCTTTCTTT

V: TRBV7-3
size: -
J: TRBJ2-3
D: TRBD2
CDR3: CASSSRGEGDTQYF
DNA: TGTGCCAGCAGCTCCCGGGGGGAGGGAGATACGCAGTATTTT

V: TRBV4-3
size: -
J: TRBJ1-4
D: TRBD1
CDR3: CASSQQGESHEKLFF
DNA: TGCGCCAGCAGCCAGCAGGGGGAAAGTCATGAAAAACTGTTTTTT

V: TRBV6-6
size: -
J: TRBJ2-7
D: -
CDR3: CASTRQGGGNEQYF
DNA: TGTGCCAGCACCCGACAGGGAGGAGGCAACGAGCAGTACTTC

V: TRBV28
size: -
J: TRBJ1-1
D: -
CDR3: CASSLTGLNTEAFF
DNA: TGTGCCAGCAGTTTAACGGGGTTGAACACTGAAGCTTTCTTT

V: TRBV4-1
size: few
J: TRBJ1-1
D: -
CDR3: CASSQPTRPNTEAFF
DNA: TGCGCCAGCAGCCAGCCCACACGGCCTAACACTGAAGCTTTCTTT

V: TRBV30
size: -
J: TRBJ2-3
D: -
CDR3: CASNRGGDVDTQYF
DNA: TGTGCCTCAAACCGTGGCGGGGACGTTGATACGCAGTATTTT

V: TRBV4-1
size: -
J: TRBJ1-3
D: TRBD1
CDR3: CASSQVTGTGSGNTIYF
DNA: TGCGCCAGCAGCCAAGTAACCGGGACAGGGTCTGGAAACACCATATATTTT

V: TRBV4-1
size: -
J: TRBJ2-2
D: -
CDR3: CASSQEPGSGGGELFF
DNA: TGCGCCAGCAGCCAAGAGCCGGGGTCGGGTGGAGGGGAGCTGTTTTTT

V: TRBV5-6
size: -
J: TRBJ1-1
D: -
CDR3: CASSLLHNTEAFF
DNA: TGTGCCAGCAGCTTGTTACACAACACTGAAGCTTTCTTT

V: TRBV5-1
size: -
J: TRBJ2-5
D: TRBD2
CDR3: CASSLSGGPRETQYF
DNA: TGCGCCAGCAGCTTGAGCGGGGGGCCTCGAGAGACCCAGTACTTC

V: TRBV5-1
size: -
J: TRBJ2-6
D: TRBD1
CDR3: CASSEGTGSGRTGANVLTF
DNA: TGCGCCAGCAGCGAGGGGACAGGATCGGGGCGAACTGGGGCCAACGTCCTGACTTTC

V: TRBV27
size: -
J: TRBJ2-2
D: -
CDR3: CASRLEGEGTGELVF
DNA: TGTGCCAGCAGACTTGAGGGGGAGGGGACCGGGGAGCTGGTTTTT

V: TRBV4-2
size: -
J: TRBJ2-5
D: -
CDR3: CASSGRDYQETQYF
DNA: TGTGCCAGCAGCGGCCGGGACTACCAAGAGACCCAGTACTTC

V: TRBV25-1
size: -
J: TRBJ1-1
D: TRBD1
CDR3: CASSEIDRDYTEAFF
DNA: TGTGCCAGCAGTGAGATTGACAGGGACTACACTGAAGCTTTCTTT

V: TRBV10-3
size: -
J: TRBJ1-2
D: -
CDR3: CAISANRDGYTF
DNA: TGTGCCATCAGTGCAAACAGGGATGGCTACACCTTC

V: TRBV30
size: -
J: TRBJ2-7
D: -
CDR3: CAWAGQGTTYEQYF
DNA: TGTGCCTGGGCGGGGCAGGGGACTACCTACGAGCAGTACTTC

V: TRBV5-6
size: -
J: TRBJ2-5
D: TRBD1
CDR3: CASSLDRGRQKETQYF
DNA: TGTGCCAGCAGCTTGGACAGGGGGAGACAGAAAGAGACCCAGTACTTC

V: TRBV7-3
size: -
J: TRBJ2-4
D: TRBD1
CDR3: CASSSSMDRTLAKNIQYF
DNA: TGTGCCAGCAGCTCCTCGATGGACAGGACCTTAGCCAAAAACATTCAGTACTTC

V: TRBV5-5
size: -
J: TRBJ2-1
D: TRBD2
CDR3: CASSLAGGLYPTNEQFF
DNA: TGTGCCAGCAGCTTGGCGGGAGGCCTTTATCCGACTAATGAGCAGTTCTTC

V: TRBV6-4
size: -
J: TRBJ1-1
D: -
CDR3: CASSGTMNTEAFF
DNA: TGTGCCAGCAGTGGAACGATGAACACTGAAGCTTTCTTT

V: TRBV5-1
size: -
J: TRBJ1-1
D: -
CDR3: CASSSEINTEAFF
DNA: TGCGCCAGCAGCTCGGAGATCAACACTGAAGCTTTCTTT

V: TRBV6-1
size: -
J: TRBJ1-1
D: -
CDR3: CASRPGRNTEAFF
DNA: TGTGCCAGCAGACCGGGACGGAACACTGAAGCTTTCTTT

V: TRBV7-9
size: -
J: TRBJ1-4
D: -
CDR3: CASSLGSSLEKLFF
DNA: TGTGCCAGCAGCTTAGGTAGCAGCCTAGAAAAACTGTTTTTT

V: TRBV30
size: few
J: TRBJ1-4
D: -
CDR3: CAWSLTATNEKLFF
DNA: TGTGCCTGGAGTTTGACGGCAACTAATGAAAAACTGTTTTTT

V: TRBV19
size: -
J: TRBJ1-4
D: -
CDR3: CAIRDLNEKLFF
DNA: TGTGCGATCCGGGACCTTAATGAAAAACTGTTTTTT

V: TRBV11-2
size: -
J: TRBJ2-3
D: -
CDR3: CASSPRQAGRDTQYF
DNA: TGTGCCAGCAGCCCGCGACAGGCAGGGCGTGATACGCAGTATTTT

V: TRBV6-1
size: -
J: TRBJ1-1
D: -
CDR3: CATRLDGMNTEAFF
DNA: TGTGCCACCCGACTGGACGGGATGAACACTGAAGCTTTCTTT

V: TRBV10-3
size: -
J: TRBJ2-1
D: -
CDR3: CAISLSGRYNEQFF
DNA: TGTGCCATCAGTCTATCCGGACGGTACAATGAGCAGTTCTTC

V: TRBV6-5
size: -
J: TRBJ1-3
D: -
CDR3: CASRGSGNTIYF
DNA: TGTGCCAGCAGGGGCTCTGGAAACACCATATATTTT

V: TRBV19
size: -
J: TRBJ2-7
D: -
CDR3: CASSGDTREQYF
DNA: TGTGCCAGTAGCGGGGACACGCGCGAGCAGTACTTC

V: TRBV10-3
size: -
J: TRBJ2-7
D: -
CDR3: CAISESGGEQYF
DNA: TGTGCCATCAGTGAGTCGGGGGGCGAGCAGTACTTC

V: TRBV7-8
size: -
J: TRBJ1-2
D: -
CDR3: CASSPGANGYTF
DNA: TGTGCCAGCTCGCCGGGGGCAAATGGCTACACCTTC

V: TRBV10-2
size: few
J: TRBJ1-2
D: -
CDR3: CASSADTNYGYTF
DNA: TGCGCCAGCAGCGCCGACACCAACTATGGCTACACCTTC

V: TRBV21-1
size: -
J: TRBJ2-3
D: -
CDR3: CASSSPGLAGISTDTQYF
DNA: TGTGCCAGCAGCTCGCCGGGACTAGCGGGGATTAGCACAGATACGCAGTATTTT

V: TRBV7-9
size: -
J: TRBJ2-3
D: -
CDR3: CASSLIGGTDTQYF
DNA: TGTGCCAGCAGCTTAATAGGGGGCACAGATACGCAGTATTTT

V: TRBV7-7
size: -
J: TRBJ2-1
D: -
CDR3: CASSLKRAGGGEQFF
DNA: TGTGCTAGCAGCTTAAAACGAGCCGGCGGAGGGGAGCAGTTCTTC

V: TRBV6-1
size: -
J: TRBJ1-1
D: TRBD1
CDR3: CASRDRGKAEAFF
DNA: TGTGCCAGCAGAGACAGGGGAAAGGCTGAAGCTTTCTTT

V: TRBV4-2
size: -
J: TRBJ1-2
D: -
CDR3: CASSQAEGAFNGGYGYTF
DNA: TGTGCCAGCAGCCAAGCGGAAGGGGCCTTCAACGGAGGCTATGGCTACACCTTC

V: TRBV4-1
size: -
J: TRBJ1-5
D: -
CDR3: CASSQTGSENQPQHF
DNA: TGCGCCAGCAGCCAAACAGGGTCGGAAAATCAGCCCCAGCATTTT

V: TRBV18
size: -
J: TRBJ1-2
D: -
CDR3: CASSPGHLNYGYTF
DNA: TGTGCCAGCTCACCTGGACACCTTAACTATGGCTACACCTTC

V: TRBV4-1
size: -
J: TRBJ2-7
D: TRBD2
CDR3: CASSQPRAGGSYEQYF
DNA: TGCGCCAGCAGCCAACCCCGAGCGGGGGGTTCCTACGAGCAGTACTTC

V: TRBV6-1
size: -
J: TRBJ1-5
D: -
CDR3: CASSEGGVDNQPQHF
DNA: TGTGCCAGCAGTGAAGGGGGGGTAGACAATCAGCCCCAGCATTTT

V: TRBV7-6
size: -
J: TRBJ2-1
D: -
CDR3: CASSLTTGTFYNEQFF
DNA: TGTGCCAGCAGCTTAACCACAGGGACCTTCTACAATGAGCAGTTCTTC

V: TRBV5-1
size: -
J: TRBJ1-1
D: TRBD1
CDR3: CASSLDYLGQGWGEAFF
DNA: TGCGCCAGCAGCTTGGACTACCTGGGACAGGGATGGGGCGAAGCTTTCTTT

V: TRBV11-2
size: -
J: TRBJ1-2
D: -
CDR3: CASSTPNPYPGYTF
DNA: TGTGCCAGCAGCACTCCAAACCCCTACCCTGGCTACACCTTC

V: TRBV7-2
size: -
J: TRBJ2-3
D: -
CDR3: CASSSLGFNTDTQYF
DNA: TGTGCCAGCAGCTCCCTCGGATTCAACACAGATACGCAGTATTTT

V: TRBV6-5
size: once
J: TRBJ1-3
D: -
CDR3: CASSAGGAGNTIYF
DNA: TGTGCCAGCAGTGCAGGAGGGGCGGGAAACACCATATATTTT

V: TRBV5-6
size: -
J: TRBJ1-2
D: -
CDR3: CASSFIREAYGYTF
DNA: TGTGCCAGCAGCTTTATCAGGGAGGCCTATGGCTACACCTTC

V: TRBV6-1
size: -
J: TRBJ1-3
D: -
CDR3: CASSQEAGSGNTIYF
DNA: TGTGCCAGCAGTCAAGAGGCAGGTTCTGGAAACACCATATATTTT

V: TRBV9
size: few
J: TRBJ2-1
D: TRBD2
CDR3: CASSVQRGGLNEQFF
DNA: TGTGCCAGCAGCGTACAGCGGGGGGGCTTAAATGAGCAGTTCTTC

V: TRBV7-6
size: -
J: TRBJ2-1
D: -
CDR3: CASRSDTNNEQFF
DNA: TGTGCCAGCAGGTCTGACACCAACAATGAGCAGTTCTTC

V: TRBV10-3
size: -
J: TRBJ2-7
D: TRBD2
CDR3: CAISGSGLAGAEQYF
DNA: TGTGCCATCAGTGGTTCCGGACTAGCGGGGGCCGAGCAGTACTTC

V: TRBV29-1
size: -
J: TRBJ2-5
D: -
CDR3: CSVNGVPSLGETQYF
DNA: TGCAGCGTTAATGGGGTCCCATCGTTGGGGGAGACCCAGTACTTC

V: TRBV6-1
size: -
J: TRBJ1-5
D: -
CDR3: CASSEEAGALNQPQHF
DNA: TGTGCCAGCAGTGAAGAGGCAGGGGCACTAAATCAGCCCCAGCATTTT

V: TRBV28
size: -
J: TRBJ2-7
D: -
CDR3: CASSSMQPDPSYEQYF
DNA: TGTGCCAGCAGCTCGATGCAGCCCGACCCTTCCTACGAGCAGTACTTC

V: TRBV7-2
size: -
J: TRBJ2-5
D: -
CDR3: CASSLSKGTQETQYF
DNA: TGTGCCAGCAGCTTAAGTAAAGGGACGCAAGAGACCCAGTACTTC